This TCR beta chain was recovered during a study of STAT3 mutations in large granular lymphocyte leukemia. Points from the study as a whole: Some patients had dominant TCR clones larger than their STAT3 mutant burden. In about 35% of the 18 patients, new TCR clonotypes emerged after therapy. Every T-cell large granular lymphocyte leukemia patient had at least one immunodominant TCR beta clonotype.

Clones were read by immunoSEQ multiplex PCR, and TCRdb kept only the in-frame ones, dropping some. Here the sample spans roughly 30,000 clones, 60% to 85% being singletons. The V and J ends lost 1 base and 6 bases respectively, with 10 bases between them. The CDR3 extends over 13 amino acids. Germline V gene sequence: CDR1 SEHNR, CDR2 FQNEAQ (reference sequence). With regard to this clone: Its matching antigen is unknown.

Sequencing was carried out using peripheral blood mononuclear cells. This receptor was taken from a woman between 45 and 65 years old with T-cell large granular lymphocyte leukemia. Some clones in this sample may be carry-over from other donors' samples. The gene calls are TRBV7-9 and TRBJ2-7, with no clear D. This CDR3 is CASSLVSLGEQYF. The CDR3 DNA follows: TGTGCCAGCAGCTTAGTTTCGTTAGGCGAGCAGTACTTC.